These 22 T cell receptor beta chains share one sample of origin, sequenced in a study of human T cells and chemical hapten exposure. The time point denotes: pre-sensitization, week 0. Regarding treatment: therapeutic diphenylcyclopropenone sensitization with weekly scalp DPC. Each CDR3 protein is one row after TCRdb ran MiXCR on the RACE reads. This sample has about 180,000 distinct CDR3 sequences, with roughly 30% found just once. The sequencing used whole blood, collected in connection with sensitization to the hapten diphenylcyclopropenone (DPC). All receptors come from a woman aged 30 to 39 with alopecia areata. Some clones in this sample may be carry-over from other donors' samples.

The chain is built from TRBV5-1 and TRBJ2-2, with 7 bases that match TRBD1. CDR1 is SGHRS and CDR2 is YFSETQ in the germline V gene. The CDR3 runs 16 residues. The V gene end was trimmed by 7 bases and the J gene end by 3 bases; junction bases not matched to a gene: 12. The CDR3 region is CASGTITGVDTGELFF. CDR3 sequence (DNA): TGCGCCAGCGGAACTATAACAGGGGTTGACACCGGGGAGCTGTTTTTT.

The genes are TRBV24-1 and TRBJ2-1; perhaps D is TRBD1 or TRBD2 (5 bases each). Germline V gene lookup returns CDR1 KGHDR and CDR2 SFDVKD. V shed 3 bases and J shed 11 bases, with 10 bases lying between them. The CDR3 consists of 12 residues. The CDR3 nucleotides are TGTGCCACCAGTGATCAACCGGGACAGCAGTTCTTC. Its translation is CATSDQPGQQFF.

This clonotype has just a few counts. CDR3 nucleotides: TGTGCCAGCAGCTTCGGGACTAGCGGGGCCACCGGGGAGCTGTTTTTT. It is translated as CASSFGTSGATGELFF. This chain uses TRBV7-9 with TRBJ2-2; TRBD2 aligns across 13 bases. The V and J ends lost 3 bases and 4 bases, in that order; junction bases with no gene match: 2. The V gene's germline CDR1 is SEHNR and CDR2 FQNEAQ (reference sequence). The CDR3 runs to 16 residues.

This clonotype was recorded at least ten times. The rearrangement links TRBV9 to TRBJ2-2; D is perhaps TRBD2 (5 bases). V was clipped by 7 bases and J by 4 bases, with 11 bases between them. The CDR3 is 13 residues long. The germline CDR1 and CDR2 sequences are SGDLS and YYNGEE. CDR3 in DNA: TGTGCCAGCGGGAGTTGGGGCACCGGGGAGCTGTTTTTT. It specifies CASGSWGTGELFF.

The chain combines TRBV24-1 with TRBJ2-3; TRBD2 might be the D (7 bases). Trimming shortened V by 3 bases and J by 6 bases, and 15 bases separated the two germline ends. The germline V gene has CDR1 KGHDR and CDR2 SFDVKD. The length of the CDR3 is 15 residues. For the CDR3, the DNA is TGTGCCACCAGTGATAACTGGGGGGGCCGGGATACGCAGTATTTT. Translating it yields CATSDNWGGRDTQYF.

The CDR3 protein is CASSPGLAGSYNEQFF. CDR3 nucleotide sequence: TGCGCCAGCAGCCCTGGACTAGCGGGCTCCTACAATGAGCAGTTCTTC. The chain combines TRBV4-3 with TRBJ2-1, with 11 nucleotides matching TRBD2. The V gene's germline CDR1 is LGHNA and CDR2 YSLEER. Trimming removed 4 bases from V and 0 bases from J; junction bases left unmatched: 2. The CDR3 has 16 amino acids.

This clonotype was counted a few times. V and J are TRBV4-2 and TRBJ2-3; TRBD1 is a possible D gene (5 bases). Between the trimmed V and J ends, which lost 4 bases and 1 base, there was a span of 9 bases. This CDR3 is built from 14 residues. CDR1 and CDR2 (germline): LGHNA, YNFKEQ. The CDR3 here is CASSRRRGTDTQYF. For the CDR3, the DNA is TGTGCCAGCAGCCGACGCAGGGGCACAGATACGCAGTATTTT.

This clonotype was detected a few times. CDR3 protein: CASSGIGGYGYTF. The CDR3, as DNA: TGTGCCAGCAGCGGGATAGGAGGCTATGGCTACACCTTC. The V call is TRBV5-5, the J call TRBJ1-2; D not resolved. CDR3 length equals 13 residues. Germline CDR1 SGHKS, CDR2 YYEKEE (reference sequence). Trimming left V 4 bases short and J 4 bases short, with 11 bases between.

A few counts support this clonotype. CDR3 sequence: CASSQDAGYEQYF. DNA for the CDR3: TGTGCCAGCAGCCAAGATGCAGGGTACGAGCAGTACTTC. The chain recombines TRBV4-2 with TRBJ2-7; D may be TRBD1 (5 bases). Germline CDR1 reads LGHNA; CDR2 reads YNFKEQ. Deletions cut 0 bases from V and 4 bases from J, with 7 bases between. This CDR3 contains 13 residues.

The chain has TRBV7-2 and TRBJ2-7; D might be TRBD1 or TRBD2, each matching 7 bases. V was clipped by 5 bases and J by 1 base, with 18 bases between them. The CDR3 is 16 residues long. The germline V gene encodes CDR1 SGHTA and CDR2 FQGNSA. This chain's CDR3 is CASSPRGGSASYEQYF. CDR3 bases: TGTGCCAGCAGCCCCAGGGGGGGCTCTGCTTCCTACGAGCAGTACTTC.

To note about this clonotype: The junction shows a germline mismatch at one end, possibly a read error. J is TRBJ2-2 and V is TRBV3-1; tentatively, D is TRBD2 (5 bases). Germline-derived CDR1 and CDR2 are LGHDT and YNNKEL (reference sequence). The CDR3 has 15 amino acids. CDR3 nucleotides: TGTGCCAGCAGCCAGGGCCGACAATCCACCGGGGAGATGTTTTTT. It is translated as CASSQGRQSTGEMFF.

The CDR3 sequence: CAWGTGSQPQHF. CDR3 sequence (DNA): TGTGCCTGGGGGACAGGGAGCCAGCCCCAGCATTTT. The genes are TRBV30 and TRBJ1-5, with 9 bases lining up with TRBD1. V was clipped by 5 bases and J by 7 bases; unmatched bases: 3. The CDR3 has 12 residues. The germline V gene has CDR1 GTSNPN and CDR2 SVGIG (reference sequence).

This clonotype was seen a few times. The rearrangement links TRBV24-1 to TRBJ2-5; unclear D gene. CDR1 is KGHDR, CDR2 SFDVKD, per germline. This CDR3 comprises 13 residues. V was shortened by 7 bases and J by 1 base, with 9 bases between the two germline ends. CDR3 nucleotides: TGTGCCACCAGGTCCGACTCCCAAGAGACCCAGTACTTC. It encodes CATRSDSQETQYF.

This clonotype was counted ten times or more. The rearrangement uses TRBV28 and TRBJ2-5; D remains unclear. The CDR3 sequence is 11 residues long. Germline loops: CDR1 MDHEN, CDR2 SYDVKM. The V gene lost 6 bases and the J gene lost 3 bases, with 5 bases spanning the gap. The CDR3 protein is CASRLEETQYF. The DNA of the CDR3 is TGTGCCAGCAGATTGGAAGAGACCCAGTACTTC.

The chain is built from TRBV7-2 and TRBJ2-2; D possibly uses TRBD1 or TRBD2 (5 bases each). CDR1 is SGHTA, CDR2 FQGNSA, per germline. The CDR3 is made up of 15 amino acids. V shed 5 bases and J shed 1 base, with 11 bases lying between them. CDR3: CASSRDRMNTGELFF. The CDR3 bases are TGTGCCAGCAGCCGGGACCGAATGAACACCGGGGAGCTGTTTTTT.

The CDR3 bases are TGTGCCAGCAGGAAACAGGGTTCCTACGAGCAGTACTTC. This encodes CASRKQGSYEQYF. V and J are TRBV28 and TRBJ2-7, with D perhaps matching TRBD1 (6 bases). V was shortened by 6 bases and J by 1 base, with 10 bases between the two germline ends. The CDR3 spans 13 residues. Looked up from germline, CDR1 is MDHEN and CDR2 is SYDVKM.

In this sample, this clonotype turned up a few times. This chain joins TRBV4-3 and TRBJ2-7; D remains ambiguous. Germline lookup yields CDR1 LGHNA and CDR2 YSLEER. Trimming pared 1 base from V and 3 bases from J, leaving 7 bases between. The CDR3 loop spans 13 amino acids. CDR3 residues: CASSQAVDYEQYF. The CDR3 DNA follows: TGCGCCAGCAGCCAAGCGGTCGACTACGAGCAGTACTTC.

This clonotype showed up just once. The rearrangement links TRBV5-1 to TRBJ2-1, with TRBD2 matching over 8 bases. V was clipped by 5 bases and J by 6 bases; unmatched bases: 13. Germline assignment: CDR1 SGHRS and CDR2 YFSETQ. CDR3 length: 16 amino acids. The CDR3 reads CASSFRSGASLNEQFF. In DNA form, the CDR3 reads TGCGCCAGCAGTTTTCGTAGCGGGGCGTCTCTCAATGAGCAGTTCTTC.

This rearrangement joins TRBV27 to TRBJ1-5; D gene uncertain. Germline CDR1 reads MNHEY; CDR2 reads SMNVEV (reference sequence). Between the trimmed V and J ends, which lost 5 bases and 9 bases, there was a span of 23 bases. The CDR3 runs 16 residues. CDR3 residues: CASSPSEELARRPQHF. CDR3 DNA: TGTGCCAGCAGTCCGTCCGAAGAGTTGGCCCGCAGGCCCCAGCATTTT.

There are a few counts of this clonotype. The chain recombines TRBV6-1 with TRBJ1-2; unclear D gene. The V end lost 2 bases, the J end lost 4 bases, and 8 bases lay between the germline ends. The CDR3 is 13 amino acids. The germline V gene encodes CDR1 MNHNS and CDR2 SASEGT. As DNA, the CDR3 is TGTGCCAGCAGTGAAAGGGCCCCCTATGGCTACACCTTC. It codes for CASSERAPYGYTF.

The chain uses TRBV4-3 and TRBJ2-2; D unclear. The length of the CDR3 is 14 residues. Germline V gives CDR1 LGHNA, CDR2 YSLEER. V was cut by 6 bases and J by 1 base, with 9 bases left in between. CDR3: CASSPQENTGELFF. CDR3 DNA sequence: TGCGCCAGCAGTCCCCAGGAGAACACCGGGGAGCTGTTTTTT.

Many counts were recorded for this clonotype. The rearrangement uses TRBV28 and TRBJ2-1; D not resolved. The CDR3 runs 12 residues. V lost 5 bases and J lost 8, with 10 bases in between. The germline V gene encodes CDR1 MDHEN and CDR2 SYDVKM. The CDR3 loop is CASSTVVDEQFF. The CDR3 DNA is TGTGCCAGCAGTACGGTGGTCGATGAGCAGTTCTTC.